This is a list of T cell receptor beta chains from one sample in a study of post-analysis software for immune sequencing data. Via MiXCR, TCRdb re-called the PCR reads, giving one row per CDR3 protein. The sample contains hundreds of thousands of distinct CDR3 sequences, 25% to 30% of which appear only once. The sequenced sample consisted of blood. The receptor set was obtained from a girl between 10 and 17 years old with multiple sclerosis. Both conserved end residues are part of each CDR3. The order of the fields is J gene, D gene, clone size, V gene, CDR3 DNA, CDR3 protein. D genes are given only for firm matches. Clone size is stated in some rows and not others, as once, few, many or a class when expanded.

TRBJ2-3	TRBD1	NA	TRBV12-3/TRBV12-4	TGTGCCAGCAGTTTAACAGGGGGGATGGATACGCAGTATTTT	CASSLTGGMDTQYF
TRBJ1-5	TRBD1	NA	TRBV12-3/TRBV12-4	TGTGCCAGCAGGGCTTCCGACAGGGGGAAGAATCAGCCCCAGCATTTT	CASRASDRGKNQPQHF
TRBJ1-4	NA	NA	TRBV5-1	TGCGCCAGCAGCTTGGCCAACCAAGACCATGAAAAACTGTTTTTT	CASSLANQDHEKLFF
TRBJ1-1	NA	few	TRBV28	TGTGCCAGCACTCCTACCGGTGTCGGGGGTGAAGCTTTCTTT	CASTPTGVGGEAFF
TRBJ2-2	TRBD2	NA	TRBV7-2	TGTGCCAGCAGCTTAGTCGGGGGGGGAATCCCCGGGGAGCTGTTTTTT	CASSLVGGGIPGELFF
TRBJ2-1	TRBD2	NA	TRBV5-1	TGCGCCAGCAGCTTGGAGGGACTAGCGGGTGCTCAGTTCTTC	CASSLEGLAGAQFF
TRBJ2-5	NA	few	TRBV7-2	TGTGCCAGCAGCCAGCGGAGGGGGGGGACCCAGTACTTC	CASSQRRGGTQYF
TRBJ2-6	NA	NA	TRBV10-3	TGTGCCATCAGTGGAGGGTCTGGGGCCAACGTCCTGACTTTC	CAISGGSGANVLTF
TRBJ2-5	NA	many	TRBV7-6	TGTGCCAGCAGCTTAGGGGCCGAGACCCAAGAGACCCAGTACTTC	CASSLGAETQETQYF
TRBJ2-1	TRBD1	few	TRBV27	TGTGCCAGCATGGCAGGGGGCTATGAGCAGTTCTTC	CASMAGGYEQFF
TRBJ2-1	TRBD2	NA	TRBV6-5	TGTGCCAGTGGAAAAACTAGCGGAGGCAATGAGCAGTTCTTC	CASGKTSGGNEQFF
TRBJ2-7	NA	many	TRBV7-2	TGTGCCAGCAGCTTGGCGGGGCTCTCCTACGAGCAGTACTTC	CASSLAGLSYEQYF
TRBJ2-7	TRBD1	NA	TRBV29-1	TGCAGCGTGCAACCGGGACAGAGCTCCTACGAGCAGTACTTC	CSVQPGQSSYEQYF
TRBJ1-2	NA	NA	TRBV29-1	TGCAGCGTTGTGCAGGTTTTTGGCTACACCTTC	CSVVQVFGYTF
TRBJ2-7	TRBD1	few	TRBV6-5	TGTGCCAGCAGTTACGACAGGGGGGGCTCCTACGAGCAGTACTTC	CASSYDRGGSYEQYF
TRBJ2-4	TRBD2	NA	TRBV20-1	TGCAGTGCTCCCCGGACTAGCGGGAGGGCCCGACTAGCCAAAAACACTCAGTACTTC	CSAPRTSGRARLAKNTQYF
TRBJ2-5	TRBD2	NA	TRBV7-2	TGTGCCAGCAGCTCGGAGCGGGGGGTCCAAGAGACCCAGTACTTC	CASSSERGVQETQYF
TRBJ2-1	TRBD2	NA	TRBV7-8	TGTGCCAGCAGCTCCCTCCCCGGGACCCGGGGGGTCGATGAGCAGTTCTTC	CASSSLPGTRGVDEQFF
TRBJ1-6	NA	NA	TRBV10-3	TGTGCCATCAGCGAGTCGGTTAAGCCCTATAATTCACCCCTCCACTTT	CAISESVKPYNSPLHF
TRBJ2-7	TRBD1	few	TRBV7-2	TGTGCCAGCAGCTTACGGAACAGGGGGCACGAGCAGTACTTC	CASSLRNRGHEQYF
TRBJ2-1	TRBD1	NA	TRBV7-2	TGTGCCAGCAGCTTATACGGGACAGGGGGGAATGAGCAGTTCTTC	CASSLYGTGGNEQFF
TRBJ2-3	NA	NA	TRBV4-1	TGCGCCAGCAGCCAATTGGAGAGTTCTAGCACAGATACGCAGTATTTT	CASSQLESSSTDTQYF